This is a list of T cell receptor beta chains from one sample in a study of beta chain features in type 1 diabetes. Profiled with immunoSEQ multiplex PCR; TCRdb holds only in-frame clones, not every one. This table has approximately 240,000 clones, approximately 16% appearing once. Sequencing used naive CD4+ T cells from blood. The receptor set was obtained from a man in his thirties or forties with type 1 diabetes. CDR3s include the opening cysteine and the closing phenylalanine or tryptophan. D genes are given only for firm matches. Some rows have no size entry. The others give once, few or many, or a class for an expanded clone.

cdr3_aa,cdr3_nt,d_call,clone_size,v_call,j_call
CASSLVGGSNVLTF,TGCGCCAGCAGCTTGGTCGGCGGCTCCAACGTCCTGACTTTC,NA,NA,TRBV5-1,TRBJ2-6
CASSLIFRTAVKNIQYF,TGTGCCAGCAGCTTAATCTTCCGCACGGCGGTCAAAAACATTCAGTACTTC,NA,NA,TRBV11-2,TRBJ2-4
CASSLARTSGTRDTQYF,TGCGCCAGCAGCTTGGCTAGGACTAGCGGGACAAGAGATACGCAGTATTTT,TRBD2,NA,TRBV5-1,TRBJ2-3
CSVTRGTYEQYF,TGCAGCGTCACACGAGGTACCTACGAGCAGTACTTC,NA,NA,TRBV29-1,TRBJ2-7
CATASGGGPRLTQYF,TGTGCCACCGCCTCGGGGGGCGGTCCGCGTCTGACCCAGTACTTC,NA,NA,TRBV27,TRBJ2-5
CASSAYQERRTMQFF,TGTGCCAGCTCAGCTTATCAGGAGCGGCGAACTATGCAGTTCTTC,NA,few,TRBV7-2,TRBJ2-1
CASSIDRVAYEQYF,TGTGCCAGCAGCATAGACAGGGTCGCCTACGAGCAGTACTTC,TRBD1,NA,TRBV7-2,TRBJ2-7
CASSLVLAGVNEQFF,TGCGCCAGCAGCTTGGTACTAGCGGGAGTCAATGAGCAGTTCTTC,TRBD2,NA,TRBV5-1,TRBJ2-1
CAKRQGLETQYF,TGTGCCAAACGACAGGGATTGGAGACCCAGTACTTC,TRBD1,NA,TRBV28,TRBJ2-5
CASSTPHSYEQYF,TGTGCCAGCAGCACGCCCCACTCCTACGAGCAGTACTTC,NA,NA,TRBV7-9,TRBJ2-7
CSVREGRETQYF,TGCAGCGTTCGAGAGGGAAGGGAGACCCAGTACTTC,NA,few,TRBV29-1,TRBJ2-5
CAWSVGSTYEQYF,TGTGCCTGGAGTGTTGGGAGTACCTACGAGCAGTACTTC,NA,few,TRBV30,TRBJ2-7